This T cell receptor (beta chain) originates from a study of molecular identifiers for immune sequencing clone quantification. In preparing bulk TCR libraries, previously described methods and listed TCR primers were used. In TCRdb, the PCR reads were re-called with MiXCR into one record per CDR3 protein. The table records about 630,000 distinct CDR3 sequences, about 25% of them present only once. In the case of this clonotype: The missing conserved phenylalanine or tryptophan at the end of this CDR3 makes a read error likely.

Sequenced sample: naive CD8+ T cells from blood, with Jurkat cell RNA spiked in. Subset: FACS-sorted CD8+CD4-CCR7+CD45RA+ naive T cells. This sequence was found in a human donor in good health. Some libraries in this study had Jurkat cell RNA spiked in.

The CDR3 nucleotides are TGTGCCAGCAGCCAGTGGCAGGCAAGCAACTATGGCTACACCTCC. Amino acid sequence: CASSQWQASNYGYTS. V is TRBV13 and J is TRBJ1-2; D is undetermined. Trimming removed 5 bases from V and 2 bases from J, with 15 bases in between. The CDR3 spans 15 residues. The germline gives CDR1 PRHDT, CDR2 FYEKMQ (reference sequence).